This T cell receptor (beta chain) came from a study of blood T cell repertoires in COVID-19. On the study more broadly: Sources were T cells, B-cell-depleted T cells, or PBMCs; the material itself was cDNA or gDNA.

In this sample, this clone turned up once. How the authors handled the data: Reference gene primers were amplified, and this amplification served to estimate nucleated cell counts. The protocol was immunoSEQ multiplex PCR, while the TCRdb copy is restricted to in-frame clones and leaves out a portion. V, J and clone size reflect that table, while D and trimming were determined from the DNA. The sample contains approximately 160,000 clones, approximately 80% of which appear only once. This receptor was taken from a man aged 40-55 years who had recovered from COVID-19. What was sequenced was PBMCs or T cells enriched from blood (not recorded which).

CDR3 amino acids: CASTLAGADYNEQFF. The CDR3 DNA is TGTGCCAGTACCCTAGCGGGGGCGGATTACAATGAGCAGTTCTTC. The chain uses TRBV19 and TRBJ2-1; the match to TRBD2 covers 10 bases. Germline loops: CDR1 LNHDA, CDR2 SQIVND (reference sequence). The CDR3 is 15 residues long. J gave up 4 bases and V 7 bases, and 7 bases lay outside the gene matches.